Below, one T cell receptor beta chain is given with its context. This sample was taken from a study of blood T cell repertoires in COVID-19. Study in general: Some COVID-19 samples were acute and others convalescent; all came from the United States, Italy and Spain. PBMCs, B-cell-depleted T cells, or T cells provided the cDNA or gDNA that made up the material.

The V end was cut by 5 bases, the J end by 7 bases, with 11 bases between. The CDR3 is 12 amino acids. The germline CDR1 and CDR2 sequences are MNHNY and SVGAGI (reference sequence). In the authors' workflow: Reference gene primers were amplified, and this amplification served to estimate nucleated cell counts. TCRdb keeps only in-frame clones here, not all; method: immunoSEQ multiplex PCR. V and J calls and clone size are given by that table; D and trimming were obtained from the DNA. This sample has approximately 140,000 clones, with approximately 81% found just once. This receptor was identified in a man in his sixties with acute or convalescent COVID-19. Sequenced input: peripheral blood. The chain employs TRBV6-6 and TRBJ1-1; TRBD1 is a possible D gene (6 bases). The CDR3 here is CASSPRQVEAFF. The DNA of the CDR3 is TGTGCCAGCAGTCCACGACAGGTTGAAGCTTTCTTT.